The 18 T cell receptor beta chains below come from one sample, sequenced in a study of siplizumab effects on memory and regulatory T cells. Repertoires were generated with immunoSEQ multiplex PCR, while TCRdb's copy carries only in-frame clones and drops some. The repertoire includes some 100,000 clones, 85% to 95% of them detected once, and 0.16% sits in the top ten. The sample was non-Treg CD4+ T cells sorted from blood. The receptors here all came from a human donor in good health.

This sequence joins TRBV4-3 and TRBJ2-1; 9 nucleotides align to TRBD2. The J segment lost 10 bases and the V segment lost 0 bases, leaving 10 bases of the junction unmatched. CDR3 size: 16 residues. Germline V gives CDR1 LGHNA, CDR2 YSLEER. This chain's CDR3 is CASSQDNLAGSGEQFF. Here the CDR3 DNA reads TGCGCCAGCAGCCAAGATAACCTAGCGGGGTCGGGAGAGCAGTTCTTC.

The chain employs TRBV29-1 and TRBJ2-4, with D unresolved. The CDR3 length is 11 residues. Trimming shortened V by 0 bases and J by 12 bases, and 9 bases separated the two germline ends. CDR1 is SQVTM, CDR2 ANQGSEA, per germline. The CDR3 DNA reads as TGCAGCGTTGAAGAAGGAGCCACTCAGTACTTC. The encoded protein is CSVEEGATQYF. The full variable domain, its missing parts supplied by reference TRBV29-1 and TRBJ2-4, is SAVISQKPSRDICQRGTSLTIQCQVDSQVTMMFWYRQQPGQSLTLIATANQGSEATYESGFVIDKFPISRPNLTFSTLTVSNMSPEDSSIYLCSVEEGATQYFGAGTRLSVL.

V is TRBV6-5 and J is TRBJ1-5; 10 nucleotides match TRBD1. Germline V gene lookup returns CDR1 MNHEY and CDR2 SVGAGI. V lost 5 bases and J lost 5; bases outside the gene matches: 6. There are 15 residues in the CDR3. The CDR3 here is CASSTGTGAYQPQHF. The DNA for the CDR3 is TGTGCCAGCAGTACCGGGACAGGGGCCTATCAGCCCCAGCATTTT.

This clone was found a few times. The chain joins TRBV12-5 to TRBJ1-5; D gene uncertain. The CDR3 sequence is 11 residues long. The V end was cut by 6 bases, the J end by 4 bases, with 4 bases between. CDR1 and CDR2 (germline): LGHNT, FRNRAP. The CDR3 loop reads CASGPNQPQHF. The CDR3 bases are TGTGCTAGTGGCCCGAATCAGCCCCAGCATTTT.

The sample holds one count of this clone. The chain recombines TRBV27 with TRBJ1-5; 7 bases agree with TRBD1. Germline V gene sequence: CDR1 MNHEY, CDR2 SMNVEV (reference sequence). CDR3 length: 14 amino acids. V lost 10 bases to trimming and J lost 8 bases; unmatched junction nucleotides: 14. CDR3 residues: CANEGAPVEEPQHF. The CDR3 nucleotides are TGTGCCAATGAGGGGGCCCCGGTTGAGGAGCCCCAGCATTTT.

This rearrangement joins TRBV9 to TRBJ2-3; TRBD1 might be the D (6 bases). Between the trimmed V and J ends, which lost 3 bases and 2 bases, there was a span of 19 bases. The CDR3 spans 17 residues. In germline, CDR1 is SGDLS, CDR2 YYNGEE. The CDR3 DNA is TGTGCCAGCAGCGGAGGCCCACAGGGAATGGTCACAGATACGCAGTATTTT. The encoded protein is CASSGGPQGMVTDTQYF.

V usage is TRBV4-3 and J usage is TRBJ1-2, with a possible D match to TRBD1 (6 bases). Germline V gene lookup returns CDR1 LGHNA and CDR2 YSLEER. The CDR3 extends over 16 amino acids. The V end was cut by 0 bases, the J end by 1 base, with 12 bases between. CDR3: CASSQDLGGLNYGYTF. CDR3 coding DNA: TGCGCCAGCAGCCAAGACCTCGGGGGCCTTAACTATGGCTACACCTTC.

The chain has TRBV7-2 and TRBJ2-7; D not certain. The ends were cut back, 1 base at V and 3 bases at J, with 13 bases in the middle. The CDR3 loop spans 15 amino acids. Looked up from germline, CDR1 is SGHTA and CDR2 is FQGNSA. In nucleotides, the CDR3 is TGTGCCAGCAGCTTAGGACTTGGTGGGGTCTACGAGCAGTACTTC. Protein sequence: CASSLGLGGVYEQYF.

The V gene is TRBV6-5, the J gene TRBJ1-1; 7 bases map to TRBD1. Unmatched junction bases numbered 5, after V lost 0 bases and J lost 4 bases. This CDR3 region has 15 residues. The germline CDR1 and CDR2 sequences are MNHEY and SVGAGI. The CDR3 DNA is TGTGCCAGCAGTTACTCGAAGACAGGGTCCACTGAAGCTTTCTTT. Amino acids: CASSYSKTGSTEAFF.

The chain carries TRBV7-9 and TRBJ2-7; 7 bases map to TRBD1. The CDR3 runs 14 residues. Looked up from germline, CDR1 is SEHNR and CDR2 is FQNEAQ (reference sequence). With 4 bases clipped from V and 2 bases from J, the junction kept 5 bases outside the gene matches. Written as DNA, the CDR3 is TGTGCCAGCAGCTCGGGGACAGCGGCCTACGAGCAGTACTTC. As protein: CASSSGTAAYEQYF.

This chain uses TRBV29-1 with TRBJ1-2; D unclear. This CDR3 has 12 amino acids. V dropped 3 bases and J dropped 2 bases, with 7 bases sitting between them. The germline CDR1 and CDR2 sequences are SQVTM and ANQGSEA. The CDR3 spells CSVDGRNYGYTF. CDR3 bases: TGCAGCGTTGACGGCCGAAACTATGGCTACACCTTC.

A single count supports this clone. The chain employs TRBV5-6 and TRBJ2-5; D is unresolved. The germline gives CDR1 SGHDT, CDR2 YYEEEE. Trimming stripped 5 bases from V and 2 bases from J, with 10 bases between. This CDR3 region has 13 residues. Here the CDR3 DNA reads TGTGCCAGCAGTTGGGCTAAACAAGAGACCCAGTACTTC. Translation: CASSWAKQETQYF. Together with reference TRBV5-6 and TRBJ2-5, the CDR3 gives the full variable domain: DAGVTQSPTHLIKTRGQQVTLRCSPKSGHDTVSWYQQALGQGPQFIFQYYEEEERQRGNFPDRFSGHQFPNYSSELNVNALLLGDSALYLCASSWAKQETQYFGPGTRLLVL.

This clone was seen a few times. This rearrangement joins TRBV15 to TRBJ1-6, with 8 nucleotides matching TRBD1. CDR3 length: 15 amino acids. Trimming removed 3 bases from V and 5 bases from J; junction bases left unmatched: 3. Per the germline V gene, CDR1 is LNHNV and CDR2 is YYDKDF (reference sequence). The CDR3 bases are TGTGCCACCAGCAGGGAGGACAGGGATAATTCACCCCTCCACTTT. Its protein is CATSREDRDNSPLHF.

This rearrangement joins TRBV5-1 to TRBJ2-1; either TRBD1 or TRBD2 may fit D (5 bases each). The CDR3 extends over 17 amino acids. The V gene lost 3 bases and the J gene lost 5 bases, with 21 bases spanning the gap. Germline V gene data show CDR1 as SGHRS and CDR2 as YFSETQ. In nucleotides, the CDR3 is TGCGCCAGCAGCTCGATTCCCCCGGGACCCCTAAACAATGAGCAGTTCTTC. This sequence encodes CASSSIPPGPLNNEQFF. Combining the CDR3 with reference TRBV5-1 and TRBJ2-1 gives the whole variable domain KAGVTQTPRYLIKTRGQQVTLSCSPISGHRSVSWYQQTPGQGLQFLFEYFSETQRNKGNFPGRFSGRQFSNSRSEMNVSTLELGDSALYLCASSSIPPGPLNNEQFFGPGTRLTVL.

The V and J genes are TRBV18 and TRBJ2-1, with TRBD2 identical over 7 bases. Germline CDR1 is KGHSH and CDR2 is LQKENI. V shed 5 bases, J shed 5 bases, and the junction held 6 bases outside the gene matches. CDR3 size: 14 residues. This chain's CDR3 is CASSTGTTNNEQFF. The CDR3 DNA reads as TGTGCCAGCTCAACCGGGACTACCAACAATGAGCAGTTCTTC.

In this sample, this clone turned up once. This sequence joins TRBV18 and TRBJ1-2; the D is unclear. The CDR3 is made up of 14 amino acids. Germline V gene lookup returns CDR1 KGHSH and CDR2 LQKENI. Trimming shortened V by 2 bases and J by 2 bases, and 9 bases separated the two germline ends. This chain's CDR3 is CASSPAVSNYGYTF. In nucleotides, the CDR3 is TGTGCCAGCTCACCAGCGGTGTCGAACTATGGCTACACCTTC. Looking up the rest from reference TRBV18 and TRBJ1-2 gives the full variable domain: NAGVMQNPRHLVRRRGQEARLRCSPMKGHSHVYWYRQLPEEGLKFMVYLQKENIIDESGMPKERFSAEFPKEGPSILRIQQVVRGDSAAYFCASSPAVSNYGYTFGSGTRLTVV.

The chain couples TRBV1 to TRBJ2-5; the table's D call TRBD1 went unverified against the DNA. TRBV1 is a documented pseudogene. The CDR3 loop spans 17 amino acids. The chain's CDR3 is CTSRARTCRDTQETQYF. Here the CDR3 DNA reads TGCACCAGCAGGGCAAGAACATGTCGGGACACCCAAGAGACCCAGTACTTC.

A few counts support this clone. The chain is built from TRBV5-3 and TRBJ1-5; D is perhaps TRBD1 (6 bases). TRBV5-3 is an ORF, and what it does is uncertain. The CDR3 is made up of 14 amino acids. V dropped 4 bases and J dropped 7 bases, with 15 bases sitting between them. CDR3 amino acids: CARSLGTGSQPQHF. The CDR3 DNA is TGTGCCAGAAGCCTAGGTACAGGGTCCCAGCCCCAGCATTTT.